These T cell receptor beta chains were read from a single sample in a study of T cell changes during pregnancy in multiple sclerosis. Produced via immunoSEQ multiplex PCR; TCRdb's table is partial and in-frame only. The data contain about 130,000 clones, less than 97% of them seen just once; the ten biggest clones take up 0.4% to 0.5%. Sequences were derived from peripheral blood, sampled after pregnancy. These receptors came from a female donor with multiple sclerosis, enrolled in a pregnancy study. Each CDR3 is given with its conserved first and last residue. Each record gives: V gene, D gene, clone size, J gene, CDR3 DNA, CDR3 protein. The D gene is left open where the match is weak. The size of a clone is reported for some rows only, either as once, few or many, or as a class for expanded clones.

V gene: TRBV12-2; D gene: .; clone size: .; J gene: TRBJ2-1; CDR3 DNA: TGTGCAAGTCGCTTAGCGGGACAGGGGATGAATGAGCAGTTCTTC; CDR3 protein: CASRLAGQGMNEQFF
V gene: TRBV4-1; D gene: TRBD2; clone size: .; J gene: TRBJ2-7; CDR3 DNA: TGCGCCAGCAGCCAATTCGGACTAGGCAACTACGAGCAGTACTTC; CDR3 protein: CASSQFGLGNYEQYF
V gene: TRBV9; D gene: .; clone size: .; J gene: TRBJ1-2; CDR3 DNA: TGTGCCAGCAGCGTAGCTCCAGGGACTAACTATGGCTACACCTTC; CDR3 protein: CASSVAPGTNYGYTF
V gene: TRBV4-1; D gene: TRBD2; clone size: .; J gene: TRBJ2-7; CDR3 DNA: TGCGCCAGCAGCCAAGCAGAACTAGCGGAGGCCTACGAGCAGTACTTC; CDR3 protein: CASSQAELAEAYEQYF
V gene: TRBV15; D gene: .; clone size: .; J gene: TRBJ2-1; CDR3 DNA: TGTGCCACCAGCAGAGAGCAGGGATTCCATGAGCAGTTCTTC; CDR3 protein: CATSREQGFHEQFF
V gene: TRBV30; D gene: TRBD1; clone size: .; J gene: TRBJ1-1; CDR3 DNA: TGTGCCTGGAGTGTAGGGACAGGGTTTCGGGGGGCTGAAGCTTTCTTT; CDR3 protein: CAWSVGTGFRGAEAFF
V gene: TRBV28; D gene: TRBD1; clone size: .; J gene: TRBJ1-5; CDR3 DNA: TGTGCCAGCAGTTTAATCACCACGCGCCCACAGGGGGGATATAGCAATCAGCCCCAGCATTTT; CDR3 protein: CASSLITTRPQGGYSNQPQHF
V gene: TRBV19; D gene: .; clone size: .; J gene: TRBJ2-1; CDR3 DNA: TGTGCCAGTAGTATACCAAAGGGGGTCGGGAACAATGAGCAGTTCTTC; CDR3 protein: CASSIPKGVGNNEQFF
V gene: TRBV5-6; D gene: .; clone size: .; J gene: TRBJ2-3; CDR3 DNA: TGTGCCAGCAGCTTGTCCGAGGCGGCCCATACGCAGTATTTT; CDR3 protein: CASSLSEAAHTQYF
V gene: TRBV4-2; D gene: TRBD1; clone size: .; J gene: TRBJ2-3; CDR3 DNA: TGTGCCAGCAGCCTCCTTGACAGGGGGCATGGAGATACGCAGTATTTT; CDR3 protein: CASSLLDRGHGDTQYF
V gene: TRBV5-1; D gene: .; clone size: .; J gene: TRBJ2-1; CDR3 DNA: TGCGCCAGCAGCCTCTCGACAGCCTACAATGAGCAGTTCTTC; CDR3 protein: CASSLSTAYNEQFF
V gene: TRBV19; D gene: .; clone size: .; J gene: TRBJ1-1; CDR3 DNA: TGTGCCAGCGCTCCAGGGCCCGCTGAAGCTTTCTTT; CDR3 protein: CASAPGPAEAFF
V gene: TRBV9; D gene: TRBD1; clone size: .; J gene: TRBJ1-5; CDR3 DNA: TGTGCCAGCAGCGTAACGGACAGGGCAAATCAGCCCCAGCATTTT; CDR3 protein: CASSVTDRANQPQHF
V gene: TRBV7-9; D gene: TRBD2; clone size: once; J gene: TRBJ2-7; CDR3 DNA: TGTGCCAGCAGCTTAGGCGGGGGGCTGTCCTACGAGCAGTACTTC; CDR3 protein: CASSLGGGLSYEQYF
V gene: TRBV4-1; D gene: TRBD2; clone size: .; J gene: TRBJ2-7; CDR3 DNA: TGCGCCAGCAGCCAGACTAGCGGGAGCTCCTACGAGCAGTACTTC; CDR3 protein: CASSQTSGSSYEQYF
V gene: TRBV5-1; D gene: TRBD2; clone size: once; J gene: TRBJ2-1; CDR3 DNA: TGCGCCAGCAGCCCTGGGACTAGCGAGAATGAGCAGTTCTTC; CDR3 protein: CASSPGTSENEQFF
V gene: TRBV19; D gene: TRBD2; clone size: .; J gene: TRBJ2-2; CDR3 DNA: TGTGCCAGTAGTAGAGAACGACTAGCGCCAACGAACACCGGGGAGCTGTTTTTT; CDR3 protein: CASSRERLAPTNTGELFF
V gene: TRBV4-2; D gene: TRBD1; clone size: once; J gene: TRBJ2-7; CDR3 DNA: TGTGCCAGCAGCCAAGGTCCCCGGGTCAGGGGGCAGTCCGAGCAGTACTTC; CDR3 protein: CASSQGPRVRGQSEQYF
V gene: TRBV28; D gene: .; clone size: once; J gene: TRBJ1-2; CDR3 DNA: TGTGCCAGCAGTTTCTGGTCTACTTCGTCCGGCTACACCTTC; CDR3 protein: CASSFWSTSSGYTF
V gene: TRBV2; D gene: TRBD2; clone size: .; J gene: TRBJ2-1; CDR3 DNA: TGTGCCAGCAGTCAAGAGAGAGCGGGAGGGCCGCTGTTCTTC; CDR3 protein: CASSQERAGGPLFF
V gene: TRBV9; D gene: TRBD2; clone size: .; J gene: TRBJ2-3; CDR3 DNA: TGTGCCAGCAGCGTAGGAGCGGGAGGGCCCTCGGATACGCAGTATTTT; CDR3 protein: CASSVGAGGPSDTQYF
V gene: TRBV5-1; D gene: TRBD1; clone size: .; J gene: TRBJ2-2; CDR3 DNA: TGCGCCAGCAGCTCAGGGACAGGGTACACCGGGGAGCTGTTTTTT; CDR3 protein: CASSSGTGYTGELFF
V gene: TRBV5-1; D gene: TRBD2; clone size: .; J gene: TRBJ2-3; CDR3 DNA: TGCGCCAGCAGCTTGGGGTCGGGGGGGAGCACAGATACGCAGTATTTT; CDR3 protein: CASSLGSGGSTDTQYF
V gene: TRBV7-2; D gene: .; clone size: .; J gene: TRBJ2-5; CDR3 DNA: TGTGCCAGCAGCCGGACTGCGGGGACCCAGTACTTC; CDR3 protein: CASSRTAGTQYF
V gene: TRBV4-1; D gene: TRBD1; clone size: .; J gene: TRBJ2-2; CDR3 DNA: TGCGCCAGCAGCCAGTCAGGGGGCAAGGTGAGGGAGCTGTTTTTT; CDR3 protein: CASSQSGGKVRELFF
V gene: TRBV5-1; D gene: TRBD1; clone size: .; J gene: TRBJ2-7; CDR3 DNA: TGCGCCAGCTCCCCAACGGGACAGGCGTTCTACGAGCAGTACTTC; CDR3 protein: CASSPTGQAFYEQYF
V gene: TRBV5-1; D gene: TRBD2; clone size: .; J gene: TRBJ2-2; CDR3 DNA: TGCGCCAGCAACGGACTAGCGGGAGGGCCCGTGACCGGGGAGCTGTTTTTT; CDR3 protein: CASNGLAGGPVTGELFF
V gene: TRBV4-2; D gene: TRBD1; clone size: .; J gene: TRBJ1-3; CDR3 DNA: TGTGCCAGCAGCCAAGTCAGGGGGCCTGGAAACACCATATATTTT; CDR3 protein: CASSQVRGPGNTIYF
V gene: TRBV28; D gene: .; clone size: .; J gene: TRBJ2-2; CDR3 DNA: TGTGCCAGCAGTCTCCGGATGACAGGGAGGTTGAACACCGGGGAGCTGTTTTTT; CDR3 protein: CASSLRMTGRLNTGELFF
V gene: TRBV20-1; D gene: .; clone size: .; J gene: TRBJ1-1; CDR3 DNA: TGCACCGGGGGAGGTTACACTGAAGCTTTCTTT; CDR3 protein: CTGGGYTEAFF
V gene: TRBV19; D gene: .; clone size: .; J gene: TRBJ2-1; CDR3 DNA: TGTGCCAGTAAGGGAGTCAACAATGAGCAGTTCTTC; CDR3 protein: CASKGVNNEQFF
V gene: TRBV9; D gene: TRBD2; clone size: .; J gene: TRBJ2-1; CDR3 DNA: TGTGCCAGCAGCCCTAGCGGGAGGAGCTCCTACAATGAGCAGTTCTTC; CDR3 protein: CASSPSGRSSYNEQFF
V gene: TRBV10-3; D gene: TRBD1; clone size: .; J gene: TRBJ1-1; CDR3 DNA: TGTGCCATCAGCGGACAGGGTTATACTGAAGCTTTCTTT; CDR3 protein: CAISGQGYTEAFF
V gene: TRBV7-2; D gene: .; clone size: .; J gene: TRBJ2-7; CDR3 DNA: TGTGCCAGCAGCTTCAACAGGTACGAGCAGTACTTC; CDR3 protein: CASSFNRYEQYF
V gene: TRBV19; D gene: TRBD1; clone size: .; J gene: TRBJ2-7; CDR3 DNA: TGTGCCAGTAGTATAGAAGGGGGCCTCCTTTACGAGCAGTACTTC; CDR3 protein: CASSIEGGLLYEQYF
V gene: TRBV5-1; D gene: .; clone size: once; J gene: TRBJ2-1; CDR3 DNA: TGCGCCAGCAGCTTGGATTCCTCCGGAGGCCACTACAATGAGCAGTTCTTC; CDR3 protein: CASSLDSSGGHYNEQFF
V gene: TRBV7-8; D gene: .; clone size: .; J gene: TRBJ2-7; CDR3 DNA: TGTGCCAGCAGCCCGGGATCGGGTGACGAGCAGTACTTC; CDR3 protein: CASSPGSGDEQYF
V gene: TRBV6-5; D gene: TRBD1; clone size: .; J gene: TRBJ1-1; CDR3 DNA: TGTGCCAGCAGTTACTCGACAGGGGGTGAGTTAGCTTTCTTT; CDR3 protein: CASSYSTGGELAFF
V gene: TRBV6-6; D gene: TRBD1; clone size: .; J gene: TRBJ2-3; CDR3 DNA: TGTGCCAGCAAGAACAGGGGTACCCTCGGCACAGATACGCAGTATTTT; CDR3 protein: CASKNRGTLGTDTQYF
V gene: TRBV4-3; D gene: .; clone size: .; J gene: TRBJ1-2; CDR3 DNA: TGCGCCAGCAGCCAAGAGGGGGGGGGCCTCCCGACTTATCTCTATGGCTACACCTTC; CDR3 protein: CASSQEGGGLPTYLYGYTF
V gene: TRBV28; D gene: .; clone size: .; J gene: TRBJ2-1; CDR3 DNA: TGTGCCAGCAGGACCTCCCCAGGGGCCCCCAGGGGAAATGAGCAGTTCTTC; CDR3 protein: CASRTSPGAPRGNEQFF
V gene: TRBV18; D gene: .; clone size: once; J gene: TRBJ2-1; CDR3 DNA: TGTGCCAGCTCACCCCAGTTACTAGGGACTTACAATGAGCAGTTCTTC; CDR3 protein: CASSPQLLGTYNEQFF
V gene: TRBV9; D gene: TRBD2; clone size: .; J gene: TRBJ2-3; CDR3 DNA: TGTGCCAGCAGCGTAGGTGTACTAGCGGGGACCCACACAGATACGCAGTATTTT; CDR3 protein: CASSVGVLAGTHTDTQYF
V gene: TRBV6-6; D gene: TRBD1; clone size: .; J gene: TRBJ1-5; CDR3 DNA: TGTGCCAGCAGTACCGGGACAGAGAGGGCTCAGCCCCAGCATTTT; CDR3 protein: CASSTGTERAQPQHF
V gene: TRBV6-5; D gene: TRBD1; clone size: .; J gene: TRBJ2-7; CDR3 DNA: TGTGCCAGCAATAGACAGGGGGCGGTCGAGCAGTACTTC; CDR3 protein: CASNRQGAVEQYF
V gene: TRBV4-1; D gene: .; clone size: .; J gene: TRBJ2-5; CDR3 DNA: TGCGCCAGCAGCCACGCTGGGACTCGCCAAGAGACCCAGTACTTC; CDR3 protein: CASSHAGTRQETQYF
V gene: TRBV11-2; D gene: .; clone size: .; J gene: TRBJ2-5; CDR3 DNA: TGTGCCAGCAGCTTAGAGAGGGTAGAGACCCAGTACTTC; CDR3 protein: CASSLERVETQYF
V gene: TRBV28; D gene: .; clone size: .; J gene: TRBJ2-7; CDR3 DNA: TGTGCCAGCAGTCCGACAGGGACTAGCTACGAGCAGTACTTC; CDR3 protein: CASSPTGTSYEQYF
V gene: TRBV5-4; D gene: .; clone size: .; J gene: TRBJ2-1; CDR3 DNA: TGTGCCAGCAGCTTTGGTCTAGCGTACGACAATGAGCAGTTCTTC; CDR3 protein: CASSFGLAYDNEQFF
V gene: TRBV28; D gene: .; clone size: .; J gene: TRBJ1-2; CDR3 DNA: TGTGCCAGCAGTTTATCAGACTATGGCTACACCTTC; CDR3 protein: CASSLSDYGYTF
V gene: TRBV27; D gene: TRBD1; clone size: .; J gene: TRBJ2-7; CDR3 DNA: TGTGCCAGCAGTTTGAGACAGGGCGGTCACTACGAGCAGTACTTC; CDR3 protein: CASSLRQGGHYEQYF